This entry lists 6 T cell receptor beta chains sequenced from one sample in a study of technical replicates of blood from a handful of donors. This table comes from immunoSEQ multiplex PCR, and its TCRdb copy is limited to in-frame clones, with some not included. This table has around 86,000 clones, about 97% appearing once. Sequencing was done on a sample of T cells isolated from PBMCs. The receptors shown here come from a human donor in good health.

V gene TRBV5-4 combines with J gene TRBJ2-1; TRBD1 might be the D (6 bases). Trimming left V 4 bases short and J 5 bases short, with 13 bases between. The CDR3 consists of 14 residues. Per the germline V gene, CDR1 is SGHNT and CDR2 is YYREEE (reference sequence). CDR3 coding DNA: TGTGCCAGCAGCCCCACGGACAGCAACAATGAGCAGTTCTTC. Translated: CASSPTDSNNEQFF. Full variable domain (rest looked up from reference TRBV5-4 and TRBJ2-1): ETGVTQSPTHLIKTRGQQVTLRCSSQSGHNTVSWYQQALGQGPQFIFQYYREEENGRGNFPPRFSGLQFPNYSSELNVNALELDDSALYLCASSPTDSNNEQFFGPGTRLTVL.

The V and J genes are TRBV6-5 and TRBJ1-2; D unclear. Trimming removed 0 bases at V and 6 bases at J, with 8 bases between. This CDR3 region has 13 residues. Looked up from germline, CDR1 is MNHEY and CDR2 is SVGAGI. The CDR3 here is CASSYSNSHGYTF. The CDR3 coding sequence is TGTGCCAGCAGTTACTCGAACAGTCATGGCTACACCTTC.

The chain couples TRBV12-5 to TRBJ2-5; 8 nucleotides line up with TRBD2. The CDR3 extends over 13 amino acids. V was clipped by 7 bases and J by 5 bases; unmatched bases: 6. Germline assignment: CDR1 LGHNT and CDR2 FRNRAP. For the CDR3, the DNA is TGTGCTAGTGCCCGGGGGGGGGCGGAGACCCAGTACTTC. Its translation: CASARGGAETQYF.

The chain employs TRBV5-4 and TRBJ2-1; D possibly corresponds to TRBD2 (6 bases). CDR1 SGHNT and CDR2 YYREEE come from the germline V gene (reference sequence). Deletions cut 2 bases from V and 7 bases from J, with 25 bases between. The CDR3 sequence is 18 residues long. The CDR3 here is CASSFGTLLRTGRNEQFF. DNA of the CDR3: TGTGCCAGCAGCTTCGGGACTCTCCTCCGAACGGGGCGAAATGAGCAGTTCTTC.

This CDR3 is CASSTRIHQPQHF. In DNA, the CDR3 is TGTGCCAGTAGTACGCGGATTCATCAGCCCCAGCATTTT. The gene calls are TRBV19 and TRBJ1-5; D call uncertain. Germline CDR1 and CDR2: LNHDA and SQIVND (reference sequence). Trimming removed 4 bases from V and 5 bases from J, with 9 bases in between. The CDR3 runs 13 residues.

This sequence joins TRBV19 and TRBJ2-1; TRBD1 matches 9 bases. Germline V CDR1 and CDR2: LNHDA, SQIVND (reference sequence). The CDR3 sequence is 17 residues long. V lost 10 bases, J lost 7 bases, and 20 bases stayed unmatched. CDR3 sequence: CATQAPTGTGNRNEQFF. The CDR3 bases are TGTGCCACTCAAGCTCCAACCGGGACAGGGAATAGAAATGAGCAGTTCTTC.